Following are 27 T cell receptor beta chains from one sample sequenced in a study of cytomegalovirus exposure and HLA in healthy donors. PCR primers comprised 60 Vbeta and 13 Jbeta primers. Method: immunoSEQ multiplex PCR; TCRdb's copy keeps in-frame clones and lacks some. The sample lists some 90,000 clones, roughly three quarters occurring once. The sequencing sample was made of PBMCs. These receptors came from a man in his forties in good health and CMV-seronegative.

The V call is TRBV4-1, the J call TRBJ1-4; TRBD1 matches at 11 bases. Germline lookup yields CDR1 MGHRA and CDR2 YSYEKL. This CDR3 region has 17 residues. J lost 4 bases, V lost 1 base, and 5 bases had no gene match. The CDR3 reads CASSQGMGTGGNEKLFF. The DNA of the CDR3 is TGCGCCAGCAGCCAAGGCATGGGGACAGGGGGTAATGAAAAACTGTTTTTT.

The chain couples TRBV6-5 to TRBJ1-5; tentatively, D is TRBD1 (6 bases). Trimming removed 6 bases at V and 3 bases at J, with 15 bases between. The CDR3 is 15 amino acids. Germline V CDR1 and CDR2: MNHEY, SVGAGI. The CDR3 DNA reads TGTGCCAGCAGCGACAGGAAGGGTTCCAATCAGCCCCAGCATTTT. Residues: CASSDRKGSNQPQHF.

The chain joins TRBV9 to TRBJ1-2; 9 bases are shared with TRBD1. Germline assignment: CDR1 SGDLS and CDR2 YYNGEE. This CDR3 contains 15 residues. V dropped 3 bases and J dropped 4; count of bases not matched to a gene: 7. The CDR3 DNA reads as TGTGCCAGCAGCGAGGGTAGGACAGGGGTCTATGGCTACACCTTC. As protein: CASSEGRTGVYGYTF.

This chain uses TRBV28 with TRBJ1-4; no definite D call. The V gene lost 8 bases and the J gene lost 4 bases, with 8 bases spanning the gap. Germline V gene sequence: CDR1 MDHEN, CDR2 SYDVKM. The CDR3 is made up of 12 amino acids. Written as DNA, the CDR3 is TGTGCCAGCGAGGATAATAATGAAAAACTGTTTTTT. It yields the protein CASEDNNEKLFF.

V usage is TRBV2 and J usage is TRBJ2-1; D is perhaps TRBD2 (6 bases). CDR1 is SNHLY and CDR2 is FYNNEI in the germline V gene. V lost 11 bases, J lost 3 bases, and 26 bases lay in between. The CDR3 is 17 amino acids. In DNA, the CDR3 is TGTGCCGGTCAACCGGGGATGGGACTTAATAGCTACAATGAGCAGTTCTTC. Translation gives CAGQPGMGLNSYNEQFF.

The chain recombines TRBV27 with TRBJ2-1, with TRBD1 matching 8 bases. V gave up 5 bases and J gave up 1 base; unmatched junction bases: 7. In germline, CDR1 is MNHEY, CDR2 SMNVEV (reference sequence). The CDR3 spans 16 residues. In DNA, the CDR3 is TGTGCCAGCAGTCTCCTCAGGGGGCTTTCCTACAATGAGCAGTTCTTC. This encodes CASSLLRGLSYNEQFF.

This chain connects TRBV4-2 to TRBJ1-2, with 8 nucleotides matching TRBD1. Germline trimming cut 2 bases from V and 4 bases from J; bases unmatched to any gene: 12. Germline lookup yields CDR1 LGHNA and CDR2 YNFKEQ. The CDR3 covers 17 residues. The CDR3 nucleotides are TGTGCCAGCAGCCAATCGGGGTCCGGACAGGGTAGCTATGGCTACACCTTC. It encodes CASSQSGSGQGSYGYTF.

The chain joins TRBV7-3 to TRBJ2-5; TRBD2 aligns across 9 bases. Germline V gives CDR1 SGHTA, CDR2 FQGTGA. V shed 3 bases, J shed 1 base, and the junction held 3 bases outside the gene matches. This CDR3 spans 15 amino acids. CDR3 in DNA: TGTGCCAGCAGCTTGGGTAGCGGGGGCCAAGAGACCCAGTACTTC. Translated, it gives CASSLGSGGQETQYF.

The chain links TRBV6-1 to TRBJ1-1; D is undetermined. The V gene's germline CDR1 is MNHNS and CDR2 SASEGT. This CDR3 spans 14 amino acids. The V and J ends lost 5 bases and 3 bases respectively, with 13 bases between them. This CDR3 is CASSNLGVYTEAFF. The CDR3 region has the DNA TGTGCCAGCAGTAACTTAGGAGTATACACTGAAGCTTTCTTT.

This clone appeared a single time. The genes are TRBV6-1 and TRBJ1-4; D uncertain. The germline V gene has CDR1 MNHNS and CDR2 SASEGT. The CDR3 totals 15 residues. The V end was cut by 6 bases, the J end by 5 bases, with 16 bases between. The CDR3 region is CASSLDNWKNEKLFF. In nucleotides, the CDR3 is TGTGCCAGCAGCCTCGACAATTGGAAGAATGAAAAACTGTTTTTT.

V usage is TRBV27 and J usage is TRBJ2-3, with 8 bases lining up with TRBD2. Germline assignment: CDR1 MNHEY and CDR2 SMNVEV (reference sequence). J gave up 10 bases and V 1 base, and 4 bases lay outside the gene matches. The length of the CDR3 is 13 residues. The CDR3 loop reads CASSLYTSGAQYF. In DNA form, the CDR3 reads TGTGCCAGCAGTTTATATACTAGCGGCGCGCAGTATTTT.

The chain combines TRBV7-9 with TRBJ2-7; perhaps TRBD2 as D (7 bases). The germline V gene has CDR1 SEHNR and CDR2 FQNEAQ (reference sequence). The CDR3 loop spans 15 amino acids. Between the trimmed V and J ends, which lost 1 base and 4 bases, there was a span of 14 bases. Here the CDR3 DNA reads TGTGCCAGCAGCTTAGTAGGGGGAGGGAGATACGAGCAGTACTTC. This translates into CASSLVGGGRYEQYF.

The chain is built from TRBV6-5 and TRBJ1-6; 8 bases are shared with TRBD1. V lost 0 bases and J lost 10; bases outside the gene matches: 5. The CDR3 consists of 15 residues. Germline values: CDR1 MNHEY, CDR2 SVGAGI. The CDR3: CASSYSNRGDSPLHF. The CDR3 DNA reads as TGTGCCAGCAGTTACTCGAACAGGGGGGACTCACCCCTCCACTTT.

The V call is TRBV4-1, the J call TRBJ2-3; TRBD2 matches 10 bases. The CDR3 sequence is 17 residues long. V gave up 3 bases and J gave up 2 bases; unmatched junction bases: 8. Looked up from germline, CDR1 is MGHRA and CDR2 is YSYEKL. The CDR3 loop is CASSHPLAGANTDTQYF. The CDR3 DNA follows: TGCGCCAGCAGCCACCCGCTAGCGGGGGCGAACACAGATACGCAGTATTTT.

V gene TRBV28 combines with J gene TRBJ1-2; TRBD1 matches 9 bases. The V and J ends lost 7 bases and 6 bases, in that order; junction bases with no gene match: 6. The germline V gene encodes CDR1 MDHEN and CDR2 SYDVKM. The CDR3 covers 13 residues. CDR3 DNA: TGTGCCAGCACCAGGGACAGGGCAGATGGCTACACCTTC. Translation: CASTRDRADGYTF.

The chain has TRBV5-1 and TRBJ2-3, with 15 nucleotides matching TRBD2. Trimming took 4 bases from V and 4 from J; bases not matched to a gene: 7. The CDR3 spans 17 residues. Germline V gene lookup returns CDR1 SGHRS and CDR2 YFSETQ. CDR3 sequence (DNA): TGCGCCAGCAGCGTCCGGACTAGCGGGGGGGCCCCAGATACGCAGTATTTT. Translating gives CASSVRTSGGAPDTQYF.

V and J are TRBV28 and TRBJ2-1; D may be TRBD2 (7 bases). CDR1 MDHEN and CDR2 SYDVKM come from the germline V gene. The length of the CDR3 is 15 residues. V lost 1 base, J lost 7 bases, and 14 bases lay in between. CDR3 residues: CASSLFGGGHNEQFF. In nucleotides, the CDR3 is TGTGCCAGCAGTTTATTTGGGGGGGGCCATAATGAGCAGTTCTTC.

The gene calls are TRBV5-4 and TRBJ2-1; no clear D. Between the trimmed V and J ends, which lost 1 base and 5 bases, there was a span of 13 bases. The CDR3 has 15 amino acids. Germline-derived CDR1 and CDR2 are SGHNT and YYREEE (reference sequence). CDR3 in DNA: TGTGCCAGCAGCTTGTTTCCAGATTTGGACAATGAGCAGTTCTTC. Amino acid sequence: CASSLFPDLDNEQFF.

The chain recombines TRBV5-4 with TRBJ1-1; D not resolved. V lost 0 bases and J 7 bases, leaving 10 bases between the germline ends. This CDR3 spans 13 amino acids. Germline V gene data show CDR1 as SGHNT and CDR2 as YYREEE (reference sequence). The DNA for the CDR3 is TGTGCCAGCAGCTTGGGGATAACAGATGAAGCTTTCTTT. It specifies CASSLGITDEAFF.

The chain employs TRBV11-2 and TRBJ2-7; 7 nucleotides line up with TRBD1. The CDR3 covers 15 residues. Germline CDR1 is SGHAT and CDR2 is FQNNGV. Unmatched junction bases numbered 5, after V lost 0 bases and J lost 3 bases. CDR3 residues: CASSLEHRGNYEQYF. DNA of the CDR3: TGTGCCAGCAGCTTAGAACACAGGGGAAACTACGAGCAGTACTTC.

The gene calls are TRBV7-9 and TRBJ1-2, with D perhaps matching TRBD1 (5 bases). Germline CDR1 SEHNR, CDR2 FQNEAQ (reference sequence). V was clipped by 7 bases and J by 2 bases, with 11 bases between them. The CDR3 length is 13 residues. CDR3 bases: TGTGCCAGCACTATAGGGGTAAACTATGGCTACACCTTC. It is translated as CASTIGVNYGYTF.

The sample holds one count of this clone. V is TRBV5-1 and J is TRBJ2-5; TRBD2 agrees at 11 bases. V lost 1 base and J lost 2; bases outside the gene matches: 4. The CDR3 covers 16 residues. The germline gives CDR1 SGHRS, CDR2 YFSETQ. CDR3 sequence reads: CASSLSSGGIQETQYF. CDR3 nucleotides: TGCGCCAGCAGCTTGTCTAGCGGGGGGATTCAAGAGACCCAGTACTTC.

This clone came up a few times. The rearrangement links TRBV10-2 to TRBJ1-3; D call uncertain. Trimming pared 5 bases from V and 0 bases from J, leaving 8 bases between. Germline lookup yields CDR1 WSHSY and CDR2 SAAADI. This CDR3 is built from 14 residues. CDR3 in amino acids: CASSPGPSGNTIYF. The CDR3 DNA reads as TGCGCCAGCAGTCCCGGTCCCTCTGGAAACACCATATATTTT.

The chain combines TRBV5-4 with TRBJ2-3; TRBD2 is a possible D gene (7 bases). Germline values: CDR1 SGHNT, CDR2 YYREEE (reference sequence). V was cut by 1 base and J by 4 bases, with 16 bases left in between. The CDR3 sequence is 16 residues long. The CDR3 DNA reads TGTGCCAGCAGCTTGCGGATTGCGGGGGCCGCAGATACGCAGTATTTT. It is translated as CASSLRIAGAADTQYF.

CDR3 protein: CASSVGPGGELFF. CDR3 nucleotides: TGTGCCAGCAGCGTAGGGCCAGGAGGGGAGCTGTTTTTT. V is TRBV9 and J is TRBJ2-2, with D uncertain. CDR3 length: 13 amino acids. The V and J ends lost 0 bases and 8 bases respectively, with 8 bases between them. Germline CDR1 is SGDLS and CDR2 is YYNGEE.

The chain recombines TRBV4-1 with TRBJ2-1, with D unclear. Germline lookup yields CDR1 MGHRA and CDR2 YSYEKL. The CDR3 contains 13 residues. Trimming stripped 2 bases from V and 7 bases from J, with 9 bases between. The CDR3 spells CASSQSSGNEQFF. In DNA form, the CDR3 reads TGCGCCAGCAGCCAATCATCCGGGAATGAGCAGTTCTTC.

The chain has TRBV10-3 and TRBJ1-3; 12 bases are a match to TRBD1. Germline CDR1 and CDR2: ENHRY and SYGVKD. This CDR3 region has 16 residues. The ends lost 6 bases at V and 3 bases at J; junction bases unmatched: 6. CDR3 residues: CAIRAGQGAFGNTIYF. CDR3 nucleotide sequence: TGTGCCATCAGGGCGGGACAGGGGGCATTTGGAAACACCATATATTTT.